This T cell receptor (beta chain) originates from a study of molecular identifiers for immune sequencing clone quantification (dated by TCRdb to the late 2010s). At the level of the whole study: For a replicate experiment, RNA from roughly 21,000 or 96,000 naive CD8 T cells was divided into five aliquots, and four of the five aliquots were sequenced. The study was a methods study using CD8 T cells to benchmark molecular-identifier clustering-based TCR repertoire sequencing (MIDCIRS) and TCR RNA copy counting. Study-level results and caveats: Without barcode sub-clustering, chimeric consensus sequences inflated TCR diversity; chimeras reached as high as 47%. Spiked-in Jurkat TCR RNA equal to a single cell's worth was reported to be detectable even within one million naive CD8 T cells. The naive libraries included spiked-in Jurkat TCR RNA (around nine copies' worth), and this Jurkat TCR RNA is not part of the donor repertoire. Clones above 20 RNA copies held over 97% of molecules in CMV-specific effector cells but under 1% in naive cells. Approximately 3 recovered TCR RNA copies per cell were obtained by modeling, versus roughly 9.1 by digital PCR, implying a capture efficiency of 25% to 35%. Highly expanded clone sizes could be underestimated because identical TCR molecules may share a barcode.

As for this clonotype: Its antigen is still unknown. Base qualities were left out, and no much larger clone turns up one base away.

V loses 1 base of germline sequence and J loses 7 bases, and the interval between the two ends is 31 bases. The cysteine opens and the phenylalanine closes a CDR3 of 20 amino acids. Only the CDR3 DNA stays, 60 bases, in frame from base 1. Looking up the germline V gene yields CDR1 MNHNS and CDR2 SASEGT. Libraries of naive CD8 T cells were built from anywhere between about 17,000 and 1,000,000 sorted cells, with 10%, 30% or 50% of the purified RNA used. Naive CD8 T cells were FACS-sorted as CD8+CD4-CCR7+CD45RA+ on a BD FACSAria II into RLT Plus buffer. Detection sensitivity was tested by spiking Jurkat RNA equal to approximately 9 TCR copies' worth into samples containing roughly 18,000-1,000,000 naive CD8 T cells. CD8 T cells were enriched using RosetteSep CD8+ T Cell Enrichment Cocktail and Ficoll-Paque, and the enriched cells then underwent ACK red cell lysis. Libraries were built with PCR. The listed sequencing device is NextSeq 500. Bulk TCR libraries were generated as previously described, with the TCR primers listed in Table S5 used. Total RNA was purified with the Qiagen AllPrep DNA/RNA kit. Before analysis, reads from multiple sequencing runs of the same library were pooled. The source study handled its data this way. Only reads with exact TCR constant sequence were kept, trimmed to 150 nt, and grouped by their 12-nt molecular barcodes. Reads within each barcode group were sub-clustered using a 15% Levenshtein threshold, and quality-weighted consensus sequences were constructed for each RNA molecule. Non-functional sequences were filtered out, along with any lower-count sequence sitting one edit away from another sequence. Based on a fit of two negative binomial distributions, barcode sub-clusters having less than 20% of the maximum read count were discarded. Starting from the raw public reads, TCRdb applied fastp trimming at Q25, assembled clones with MiXCR and retained in-frame beta chains. CDR3 protein sequences are deduplicated, and each keeps its most common genes and DNA. None of the V and J calls come from the authors' own analysis; TCRdb made them. The sample records roughly 630,000 distinct CDR3 sequences, roughly 27% of which are singletons. The ten largest make up about 0.8% of the sample.

The sequence joins TRBV6-1 to TRBJ1-2; TRBD1 might be the D gene, on 5 matching bases. The origin of this receptor is a human donor in good health. Some libraries in this study had Jurkat cell RNA spiked in. The material sequenced was naive CD8+ T cells from blood, with Jurkat cell RNA spiked in. Interpreted using the paper, the cell subset or site label stands for: FACS-sorted CD8+CD4-CCR7+CD45RA+ naive T cells. The DNA sequence is given as TGTGCCAGCAGTGAAGATACCCCTTGGACTATGATGCGGGGGGAGGTTGGCTACACCTTC. The resulting protein is CASSEDTPWTMMRGEVGYTF.